These 9 T cell receptor beta chains originate from one sample sequenced in a study of blood T cell repertoires in COVID-19 (dated by TCRdb to about 2020). Receptors were amplified or captured by the immunoSEQ multiplex PCR assay. TCRdb re-hosts the immuneACCESS table, in-frame sequences only. Its copies lack some clones; in the studies checked, an unresolved V gene accounts for under half of them, and the cause for the rest is not known. For this sample there are about 260,000 clones; 91% appear just once. The ten largest clonotypes hold around 2.5% of the sample. Material: peripheral blood. All receptors come from a person under 35 with COVID-19, enrolled during active disease.

The chain uses TRBV28 and TRBJ1-2; 8 nucleotides align to TRBD1. J lost 8 bases, V lost 5 bases, and 7 bases had no gene match. Germline V lookup: CDR1 MDHEN, CDR2 SYDVKM. The CDR3 loop spans 13 amino acids. CDR3 protein: CASSLSRGHGYTF. The CDR3, as DNA: TGTGCCAGCAGTCTTTCCAGGGGGCACGGCTACACCTTC.

The chain carries TRBV4-1 and TRBJ2-7, with 9 bases matching TRBD2. The CDR3 is 13 residues long. Losses at the gene ends were 2 bases for V and 7 bases for J; bases not matched to a gene: 3. Germline loops: CDR1 MGHRA, CDR2 YSYEKL. The CDR3, as DNA: TGCGCCAGCAGCCAAACTAGCGGGTATGAGCAGTACTTC. The encoded protein is CASSQTSGYEQYF.

The rearrangement joins TRBV6-6 to TRBJ2-3, with 9 bases matching TRBD1. This CDR3 has 15 residues. Trimming at V came to 5 bases and at J to 4 bases, leaving 7 bases not matched to a gene. Germline V gene lookup returns CDR1 MNHNY and CDR2 SVGAGI (reference sequence). The DNA of the CDR3 is TGTGCCAGCAGTCCGAACAGGGGGCCCTCAGATACGCAGTATTTT. Protein product: CASSPNRGPSDTQYF.

The rearrangement joins TRBV9 to TRBJ1-2; D may be TRBD1 (5 bases). The V and J ends lost 0 bases and 1 base respectively, with 16 bases between them. Germline V gene lookup returns CDR1 SGDLS and CDR2 YYNGEE. This CDR3 has 17 residues. As DNA, the CDR3 is TGTGCCAGCAGCGTAGCCGGAGTCGACAGCGATAACTATGGCTACACCTTC. This translates into CASSVAGVDSDNYGYTF. Supplemented by reference TRBV9 and TRBJ1-2, the full variable domain reads DSGVTQTPKHLITATGQRVTLRCSPRSGDLSVYWYQQSLDQGLQFLIQYYNGEERAKGNILERFSAQQFPDLHSELNLSSLELGDSALYFCASSVAGVDSDNYGYTFGSGTRLTVV.

The J gene is TRBJ2-2, the V gene TRBV4-3; TRBD1 matches at 11 bases. Germline trimming cut 6 bases from V and 3 bases from J; bases unmatched to any gene: 9. Per the germline V gene, CDR1 is LGHNA and CDR2 is YSLEER. The CDR3 totals 17 residues. The CDR3 DNA follows: TGCGCCAGCAGGTCCATGGGACAGGGGGATTACACCGGGGAGCTGTTTTTT. Residues: CASRSMGQGDYTGELFF.

This chain connects TRBV11-2 to TRBJ2-3, with 14 bases that match TRBD2. CDR1 SGHAT and CDR2 FQNNGV come from the germline V gene. The V and J ends lost 3 bases and 5 bases, in that order; junction bases with no gene match: 4. The CDR3 contains 16 residues. The CDR3 spells CASSLGGLAGVDTQYF. Here the CDR3 DNA reads TGTGCCAGCAGCTTGGGGGGACTAGCGGGAGTAGATACGCAGTATTTT.

CDR3 amino acids: CAWSGTSGQYYEQYF. CDR3 coding DNA: TGTGCCTGGAGCGGGACTAGCGGGCAGTACTACGAGCAGTACTTC. J is TRBJ2-7 and V is TRBV30; TRBD2 agrees at 12 bases. Per germline, CDR1 GTSNPN and CDR2 SVGIG (reference sequence). This CDR3 region has 15 residues. The junction had 6 bases not matched to a gene; V was cut back by 3 bases and J by 3 bases. The entire variable domain, with the rest obtained from reference TRBV30 and TRBJ2-7, is as follows: SQTIHQWPATLVQPVGSPLSLECTVEGTSNPNLYWYRQAAGRGLQLLFYSVGIGQISSEVPQNLSASRPQDRQFILSSKKLLLSDSGFYLCAWSGTSGQYYEQYFGPGTRLTVT.

V is TRBV18 and J is TRBJ2-7, with 9 positions matching TRBD2. Trimming cost V 3 bases and J 4 bases; bases outside gene matches: 7. The CDR3 is 15 residues long. CDR1 is KGHSH and CDR2 is LQKENI in the germline V gene. In DNA form, the CDR3 reads TGTGCCAGCTCACCCTCAGCGGGAGGAGCGTACGAGCAGTACTTC. Its translation is CASSPSAGGAYEQYF.

J is TRBJ2-5 and V is TRBV5-1, with 7 bases fitting TRBD1. The junction had 3 bases not matched to a gene; V was cut back by 2 bases and J by 5 bases. CDR3 length equals 13 residues. CDR1 and CDR2 (germline): SGHRS, YFSETQ. The CDR3 here is CASSLGTDETQYF. In nucleotides, the CDR3 is TGCGCCAGCAGCTTAGGGACAGATGAGACCCAGTACTTC.